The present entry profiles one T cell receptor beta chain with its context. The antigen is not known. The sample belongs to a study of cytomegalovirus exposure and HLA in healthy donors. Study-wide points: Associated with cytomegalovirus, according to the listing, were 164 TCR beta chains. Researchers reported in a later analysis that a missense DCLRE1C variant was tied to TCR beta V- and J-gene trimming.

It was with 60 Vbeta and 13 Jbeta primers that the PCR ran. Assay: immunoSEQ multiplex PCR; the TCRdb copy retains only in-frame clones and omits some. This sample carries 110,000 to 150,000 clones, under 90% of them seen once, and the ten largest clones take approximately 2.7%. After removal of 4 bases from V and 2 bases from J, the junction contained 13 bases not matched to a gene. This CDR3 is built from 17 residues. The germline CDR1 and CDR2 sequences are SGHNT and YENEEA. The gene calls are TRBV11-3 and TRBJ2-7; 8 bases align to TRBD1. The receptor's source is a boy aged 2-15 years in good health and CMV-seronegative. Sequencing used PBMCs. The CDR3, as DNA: TGTGCCAGCAGCTCCTCCTTCGGACAGGGCGACCCCTACGAGCAGTACTTC. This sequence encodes CASSSSFGQGDPYEQYF.